This record looks at one T cell receptor (beta chain) sequence and its context. No antigen is known for it. No much larger clone is present one base from it, and per-base qualities are unavailable. From its cysteine to its phenylalanine, the CDR3 spans 13 amino acids. The CDR3 DNA has 39 bases and is translated from base 1. V is reduced by 4 bases and J by 7 bases, leaving a spacing of 13 bases between them. The CDR1 and CDR2 encoded by the germline V gene are SNHLY and FYNNEI. Receptors were amplified or captured by the immunoSEQ multiplex PCR assay. For the multiplex PCR, a mixture combining 60 forward primers for TCR Vbeta segments and 13 reverse primers for TCR Jbeta segments was used. The CDR3 region of rearranged TCR beta genes was amplified from genomic DNA with a multiplex PCR assay. Amplified TCR beta libraries were sequenced as 87-base-pair reads on the Illumina HiSeq System. Processing in the source paper ran as follows. A later analysis tallied some 79 million unique TCR beta chains across the approximately 670 repertoires, and about 12 million of those chains were shared by two or more donors. Raw reads were error-corrected and collapsed into unique sequences by a nearest-neighbor algorithm in which closely related sequences were merged to remove PCR and sequencing errors. V, D and J gene segments were assigned by aligning CDR3 sequences to IMGT reference sequences. For a sequence to be retained, at least a six-nucleotide match to both a V gene segment and a J gene segment was required. Rearrangements were classified as productive when the CDR3 lacked stop codons and remained in frame with V and J, and all other rearrangements were classified as non-productive. CDR3 was defined by IMGT convention, running from the second conserved V-encoded cysteine to the conserved J-encoded phenylalanine. Sequences without an unambiguous match to a single V gene segment were excluded from the earlier analysis of several hundred of the donors. In an earlier analysis of 450 to 700 of the donors, V segments were called functional above 56.7% productive rearrangements and were called segregating when the between-donor standard deviation exceeded 5%. A statistical classification framework was developed to diagnose cytomegalovirus status using the catalog of TCR beta chain sequences. In a later analysis, V and J genes were assigned by comparing TCR nucleotide sequences against IMGT/GENE-DB human TR gene sequences. Using the TCRdist pipeline, a later analysis assigned CDR3 sequences along with most-parsimonious VDJ recombination scenarios. In a later analysis, each TCR beta chain was defined by its CDR3 amino acid sequence together with its V-gene family, and reads lacking a unique V-gene family were excluded. To address suspected cross-contamination and a sequencing artifact, a later analysis removed around 600 highly shared, low-generation-probability nucleotide sequences. A later analysis calculated a clonal expansion index for each public chain from normalized within-repertoire ranks of inferred template counts. In a later analysis, generation probabilities were computed with a VDJ recombination model fitted to out-of-frame rearrangements, and the resulting probabilities were checked against IGoR. Hypergeometric tests were used in a later analysis to score TCR-TCR, TCR-HLA and TCR-CMV co-occurrence, with a repertoire-size bias correction applied to the TCR pairs. In a later analysis, false discovery rates were estimated by permuting HLA or CMV assignments 20 times. In a later analysis, co-occurring TCRs were grouped using DBSCAN, and TCRdist sequence similarity was added for clustering within HLA-allele-positive subsets. Repertoires with fewer than 30,000 or more than 120,000 public chains were left out of co-occurrence clustering, as were about five repertoires with anomalous nucleotide sharing. TCRdb re-hosts the immuneACCESS table, in-frame sequences only. Its copies lack some clones; in the studies checked, an unresolved V gene accounts for under half of them, and the cause for the rest is not known. V, J and clone size are taken as reported in that table, and D and trimming were inferred from the DNA itself. The sample data list around 68,000 clones, and approximately 68% of these were observed just once. The biggest ten clones account for roughly 9.7% of the sample.

The cohort consisted of approximately 690 healthy bone marrow donors. All cohort members were sampled while nominally healthy, although unrecorded immune exposures were likely present. The donor was CMV seronegative and was included in the group of about 400 seronegative cohort members. Every donor gave a peripheral blood sample, and the peripheral blood mononuclear cells from that sample were used for TCR beta sequencing. Genomic DNA was extracted from the blood cell samples with the Qiagen DNeasy Blood Extraction Kit. The data stem from a study of cytomegalovirus exposure and HLA in healthy donors (dated by TCRdb to the late 2010s). For the wider study: According to an earlier analysis of several hundred of the donors, about 179 million T cells yielded over 100 million unique TCR beta sequences and 276 Gb of sequence data. An early release covering just under 650 HLA-typed donors comprised approximately 300 gigabases of sequencing data and 85 million or so unique TCR sequences. Of the roughly 400 genotyped donors, about 80% fell in the genetic ancestry cluster associated with self-reported Caucasian donors. The aim of the study was to test whether cataloging public T cell receptors could identify signatures of past pathogen exposure. Using immunosequencing, the study profiled T cell repertoires from 500 to 800 subjects and related those repertoires to cytomegalovirus serostatus. In addition to the first cohort of around 670 subjects, a separate validation cohort of 120 different subjects was used. To predict cytomegalovirus infection status, the study combined high-throughput TCR immunosequencing, statistical association of individual TCRs with disease status, and machine learning. In a later analysis, previously published TCR beta repertoires from some 640 donors were re-analyzed and high-resolution HLA genotyping was added so that TCR occurrence patterns could be studied. In the later analysis, no new phenotypic data were used to find candidate immune exposures; instead, reliance was placed on TCR beta sequences and their occurrence across donors. To decide whether each TCR beta V gene segment behaved as functional or pseudogenic, an earlier analysis of approximately 620 of the donors relied on high-throughput TCR beta sequencing. Donor age, sex, ethnicity and CMV serostatus were compiled alongside the repertoire data. A later genetic analysis used genome-wide SNP genotypes for about 60% of the roughly 670 donors, treating that subset as a discovery cohort. All discovery cohort repertoires had been generated using a single sequencing platform. HLA typing included class I and class II loci at four-digit resolution. Typing coverage differed by locus: A, B, C, DRB1 and DQB1 were typed in roughly 620-630 donors, DQA1 in about 500, DPA1 in 600 to 610, and DPB1 in around 440. Roughly 5 DR-DQ haplotypes were handled as single units for association and clustering, since linkage in the cohort was strong. On average, roughly 250,000 unique TCR beta nucleotide sequences were sequenced per donor among fewer than 500 genotyped donors of the cohort, with around 19% of those sequences being non-productive. The research as a whole found: In a later analysis, the rate of TCR association differed among HLA loci, with DRB1 alleles having the most associated TCRs and HLA-C alleles having the fewest. While some public TCRs were present in many individuals, most TCR sequences turned up only very rarely across donors. When HLA alleles, especially DR and DQ, strongly co-occurred, attributing TCR associations to individual alleles was difficult. Linkage disequilibrium might explain the correlated functional status among segregating V segments, but an unknown experimental factor could not be excluded. Because counts were too low, approximately 15 rarely observed V segments, including chromosome 9 orphons, were excluded from the earlier analysis of several hundred of the donors. A total of roughly 160 TCR beta chains were listed by the study as associated with cytomegalovirus. A later analysis found that HLA-associated TCR beta chains were more clonally expanded and had lower generation probabilities than equally common non-associated chains. The authors suggested that the approach could potentially be extended to other disease states and immunological phenotypes. A further reported finding was that TCR beta sequences accurately predicted the HLA-A and HLA-B alleles for most subjects in the first cohort. In both the original and validation cohorts, the classifier was reported to diagnose cytomegalovirus status with high specificity and sensitivity. According to a later analysis, parvovirus B19, influenza, CMV and Epstein-Barr virus appeared linked to several top co-occurrence clusters. Because HLA typing was unavailable for some donors at each locus, only the typed subset was used in association tests. V-gene and J-gene trimming of TCR beta chains was associated with a missense DCLRE1C variant in a later genetic analysis, and the association was replicated in an independent cohort. A group of highly shared sequence variants was considered likely to be a technical artifact of the sequencing pipeline. Only TCR beta chains were sequenced in this cohort, and the absence of alpha or paired-chain data limited detectable features. CMV serostatus was the only immune exposure information available for the cohort. The presence/absence analyses assumed that sequencing depth was roughly uniform across donors, and that assumption may not be true. A few of the identified cytomegalovirus-associated TCR beta chains were confirmed in vitro to be specific for cytomegalovirus antigens. Specific HLA alleles were associated with 15,000 to 20,000 TCR beta sequences at a false discovery rate of 0.05 in a later analysis. The 87-base-pair reads could not distinguish some IMGT-functional V segments, including TRBV6-2 and TRBV6-3, so those segments were excluded. A later analysis found that most CMV-associated TCR beta chains appeared HLA-restricted, with HLA associations seemingly driven largely by CMV exposure. In a later genetic analysis, fewer N-insertions in productive TCRs were reported among donors in an Asian-associated ancestry cluster than the roughly 700-donor mean. Broadly in line with IMGT annotations, most TCR beta V segments showed up in productive rearrangements about 90% or about 30% of the time in an earlier analysis of several hundred of the donors.

The TCR was taken from a woman in her 30s in good health and CMV-seronegative. The sample comprised PBMCs. Rearrangement joined TRBV2 to TRBJ2-5; the D gene is perhaps TRBD2, from 6 matching bases. The nucleotide sequence reads TGTGCCAGCAGTGTGGATGGGGGAGGGACCCAGTACTTC. The encoded protein is CASSVDGGGTQYF.